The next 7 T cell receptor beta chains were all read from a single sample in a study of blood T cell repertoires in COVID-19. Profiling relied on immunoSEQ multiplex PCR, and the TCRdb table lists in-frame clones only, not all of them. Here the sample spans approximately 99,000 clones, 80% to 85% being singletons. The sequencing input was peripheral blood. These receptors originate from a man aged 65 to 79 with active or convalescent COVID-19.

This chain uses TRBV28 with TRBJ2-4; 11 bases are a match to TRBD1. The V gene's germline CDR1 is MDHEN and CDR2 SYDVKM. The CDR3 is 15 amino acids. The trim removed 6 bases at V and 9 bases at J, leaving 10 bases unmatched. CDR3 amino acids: CASSPGDRGASIQYF. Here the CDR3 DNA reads TGTGCCAGCAGCCCCGGGGACAGGGGGGCGAGCATTCAGTACTTC.

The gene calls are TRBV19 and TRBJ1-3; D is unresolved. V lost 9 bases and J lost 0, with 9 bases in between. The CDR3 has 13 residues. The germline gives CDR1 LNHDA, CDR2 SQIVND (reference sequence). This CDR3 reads CASSYSSGNTIYF. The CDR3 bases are TGTGCCAGCTCCTACAGCTCTGGAAACACCATATATTTT.

The CDR3 sequence: CSVAPTDTQYF. DNA for the CDR3: TGCAGCGTTGCTCCGACAGATACGCAGTATTTT. The rearrangement links TRBV29-1 to TRBJ2-3; D not certain. Per the germline V gene, CDR1 is SQVTM and CDR2 is ANQGSEA. This CDR3 has 11 amino acids. Trimming left V 4 bases short and J 3 bases short, with 5 bases between.

CDR3 bases: TGTGCCAGCAGCCAAGAAATCCAGGGGAACACTGAAGCTTTCTTT. It specifies CASSQEIQGNTEAFF. V usage is TRBV3-1 (or the pseudogene TRBV3-2) and J usage is TRBJ1-1, with TRBD1 as a possible D gene (5 bases). The CDR3 has 15 amino acids. The germline V gene has CDR1 LGHDT and CDR2 YNNKEL (reference sequence). V lost 0 bases, J lost 1 base, and 9 bases lay in between.

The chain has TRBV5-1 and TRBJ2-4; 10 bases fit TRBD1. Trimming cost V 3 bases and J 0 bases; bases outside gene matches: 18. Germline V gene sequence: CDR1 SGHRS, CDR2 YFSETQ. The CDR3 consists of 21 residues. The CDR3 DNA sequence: TGCGCCAGCAGCTCCCGACAGGGGGCGAGTTCGGCGTTATTAGCCAAAAACATTCAGTACTTC. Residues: CASSSRQGASSALLAKNIQYF.

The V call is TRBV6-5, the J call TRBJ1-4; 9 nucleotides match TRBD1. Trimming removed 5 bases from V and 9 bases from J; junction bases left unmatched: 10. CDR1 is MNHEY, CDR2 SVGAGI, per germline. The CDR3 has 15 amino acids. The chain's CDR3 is CASSPPGTGHKKLFF. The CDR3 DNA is TGTGCCAGCAGTCCCCCCGGGACAGGGCATAAAAAACTGTTTTTT.

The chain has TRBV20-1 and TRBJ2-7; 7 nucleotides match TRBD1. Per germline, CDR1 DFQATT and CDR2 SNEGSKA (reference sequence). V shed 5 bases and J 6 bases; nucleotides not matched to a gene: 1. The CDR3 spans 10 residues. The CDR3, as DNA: TGCAGTGCTGAGGGGGCCGAGCAGTACTTC. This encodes CSAEGAEQYF.